This note documents a single T cell receptor (beta chain) sequence. The data are from a study of T cell responses to AZD1222 COVID-19 vaccine. The CDR3 is 13 amino acids. In germline, CDR1 is MNHEY, CDR2 SVGAGI. Trimming cost V 9 bases and J 0 bases, with 10 bases left between them. Here immunoSEQ multiplex PCR was the method, and the copy in TCRdb shows in-frame clones only, minus some. Recorded here are over 140,000 clones; the top ten clones represent about 2.2%. V usage is TRBV6-5 and J usage is TRBJ2-3; D gene ambiguous. The sequenced sample was peripheral blood. The receptor's source is an adult in good health. For the CDR3, the DNA is TGTGCCAGTTGGATGGATAGCACAGATACGCAGTATTTT. Translated: CASWMDSTDTQYF.